Presented here are 27 T cell receptor beta chains from one specimen sequenced in a study of blood T cell repertoires in COVID-19. TCRdb keeps only in-frame clones here, not all; method: immunoSEQ multiplex PCR. The sample shows some 250,000 clones, more than 75% of them seen only once. The sequenced sample consisted of PBMCs or T cells enriched from blood (not recorded which). The receptor set was obtained from a woman in her 40s with acute COVID-19.

The rearrangement uses TRBV24-1 and TRBJ2-7, with D perhaps TRBD2 (6 bases). Deletions cut 3 bases from V and 5 bases from J, with 13 bases between. CDR3 length equals 14 residues. Per germline, CDR1 KGHDR and CDR2 SFDVKD. CDR3: CATSDPRGGNEQYF. The CDR3 DNA is TGTGCCACCAGTGATCCTCGTGGGGGGAACGAGCAGTACTTC.

The rearrangement joins TRBV6-1 to TRBJ1-5; 10 bases match TRBD1. Trimming cost V 3 bases and J 6 bases; bases outside gene matches: 5. Germline assignment: CDR1 MNHNS and CDR2 SASEGT. This CDR3 has 15 residues. The CDR3 protein is CASSETGGVGQPQHF. The CDR3 bases are TGTGCCAGCAGTGAGACAGGGGGCGTAGGTCAGCCCCAGCATTTT.

This chain links TRBV15 with TRBJ1-4, with 7 bases aligning to TRBD1. This CDR3 has 15 residues. Germline CDR1 and CDR2: LNHNV and YYDKDF (reference sequence). V lost 2 bases to trimming and J lost 7 bases; unmatched junction nucleotides: 7. The CDR3 spells CATSRQTGTVEKLFF. CDR3 bases: TGTGCCACCAGCAGACAGACAGGGACGGTTGAAAAACTGTTTTTT.

This chain uses TRBV7-3 with TRBJ2-6; D is possibly TRBD1 (6 bases). Germline lookup yields CDR1 SGHTA and CDR2 FQGTGA. V lost 2 bases to trimming and J lost 0 bases, with 17 bases between them. The CDR3 is 19 amino acids. The CDR3 loop reads CASSLLTGTLSSGANVLTF. DNA of the CDR3: TGTGCCAGCAGCTTATTAACCGGGACACTCAGCTCTGGGGCCAACGTCCTGACTTTC.

The V and J genes are TRBV29-1 and TRBJ1-1; TRBD1 might be the D (5 bases). Germline CDR1 is SQVTM and CDR2 is ANQGSEA. This CDR3 is 13 amino acids long. The V end lost 7 bases, the J end lost 5 bases, and 17 bases lay between the germline ends. The CDR3 DNA sequence: TGCAGCGGGGCAGGGTCAGTAAGAACTGAAGCTTTCTTT. Protein product: CSGAGSVRTEAFF.

The chain carries TRBV4-3 and TRBJ1-1, with D uncertain. The CDR3 is made up of 13 amino acids. The ends were cut back, 0 bases at V and 5 bases at J, with 7 bases in the middle. Germline V CDR1 and CDR2: LGHNA, YSLEER. The CDR3 reads CASSQDQVTEAFF. CDR3 sequence (DNA): TGCGCCAGCAGCCAAGATCAGGTGACTGAAGCTTTCTTT.

V gene TRBV19 combines with J gene TRBJ2-7, with 7 bases fitting TRBD2. Per the germline V gene, CDR1 is LNHDA and CDR2 is SQIVND (reference sequence). CDR3 length: 16 amino acids. V lost 6 bases and J lost 1; bases outside the gene matches: 12. DNA for the CDR3: TGTGCCAGTAGCTCGGGGAGGGAACATCTTTCCTACGAGCAGTACTTC. It encodes CASSSGREHLSYEQYF.

This clone was observed a handful of times. The DNA for the CDR3 is TGCGCCAGCAGCCAACAGGGGGCAGGGGGCACTGAAGCTTTCTTT. This gives the protein CASSQQGAGGTEAFF. The rearrangement joins TRBV4-3 to TRBJ1-1; TRBD1 aligns across 8 bases. Germline V gene sequence: CDR1 LGHNA, CDR2 YSLEER. The CDR3 contains 15 residues. The J segment lost 4 bases and the V segment lost 2 bases, leaving 6 bases of the junction unmatched.

The chain is built from TRBV7-8 and TRBJ2-1; the D is unclear. Trimming removed 1 base from V and 6 bases from J, with 13 bases in between. Looked up from germline, CDR1 is SGHVS and CDR2 is FQNEAQ. The CDR3 covers 15 residues. In nucleotides, the CDR3 is TGTGCCAGCAGCTTAGGGCCGCCTCCCTTCAATGAGCAGTTCTTC. It is translated as CASSLGPPPFNEQFF. The whole variable domain, remainder taken from reference TRBV7-8 and TRBJ2-1, is GAGVSQSPRYKVAKRGQDVALRCDPISGHVSLFWYQQALGQGPEFLTYFQNEAQLDKSGLPSDRFFAERPEGSVSTLKIQRTQQEDSAVYLCASSLGPPPFNEQFFGPGTRLTVL.

The genes are TRBV4-3 and TRBJ2-1; the D is unclear. Trimming shortened V by 3 bases and J by 6 bases, and 12 bases separated the two germline ends. The CDR3 covers 14 residues. The germline gives CDR1 LGHNA, CDR2 YSLEER. CDR3 residues: CASSHFSGTNEQFF. The DNA for the CDR3 is TGCGCCAGCAGCCACTTCTCAGGAACCAATGAGCAGTTCTTC.

This sequence joins TRBV29-1 and TRBJ1-4; 8 bases are shared with TRBD1. Germline V lookup: CDR1 SQVTM, CDR2 ANQGSEA. There are 13 residues in the CDR3. Trimming removed 4 bases from V and 7 bases from J; junction bases left unmatched: 5. CDR3 region: CSVGTGLREKLFF. CDR3 nucleotides: TGCAGCGTTGGGACAGGGCTTCGTGAAAAACTGTTTTTT.

A single count supports this clone. The CDR3 spells CASLQGDSPLHF. The CDR3 coding sequence is TGTGCCAGCCTGCAGGGCGATTCACCCCTCCACTTT. This chain uses TRBV6-5 with TRBJ1-6, with D perhaps matching TRBD1 (5 bases). With 8 bases removed from V and 8 bases from J, the gap between germline ends came to 10 bases. Germline assignment: CDR1 MNHEY and CDR2 SVGAGI. This CDR3 has 12 residues.

The J gene is TRBJ2-5, the V gene TRBV2; TRBD1 might be the D (5 bases). The CDR3 is made up of 12 amino acids. From germline, CDR1 is SNHLY and CDR2 FYNNEI. The V end was cut by 4 bases, the J end by 9 bases, with 12 bases between. The CDR3 region is CASSGNLGAQYF. CDR3 bases: TGTGCCAGCAGTGGGAACCTAGGGGCCCAGTACTTC.

The V and J genes are TRBV19 and TRBJ2-3; 8 bases map to TRBD1. In germline, CDR1 is LNHDA, CDR2 SQIVND (reference sequence). V lost 5 bases to trimming and J lost 2 bases; unmatched junction nucleotides: 6. The CDR3 loop spans 15 amino acids. CDR3 coding DNA: TGTGCCAGTAGTCGGACAGGGTTCAACACAGATACGCAGTATTTT. Its protein is CASSRTGFNTDTQYF.

This chain joins TRBV5-8 and TRBJ2-1; the match to TRBD1 covers 7 bases. Germline lookup yields CDR1 SGHTS and CDR2 YDEGEE. This CDR3 comprises 17 residues. V shed 0 bases, J shed 4 bases, and the junction held 10 bases outside the gene matches. CDR3 in amino acids: CASSLVQLTGKYNEQFF. The CDR3 DNA follows: TGTGCCAGCAGCTTGGTCCAATTGACAGGGAAATACAATGAGCAGTTCTTC.

CDR3 region: CATSDGLAANTGELFF. The CDR3 coding sequence is TGTGCCACCAGTGATGGACTTGCCGCGAACACCGGGGAGCTGTTTTTT. V is TRBV24-1 and J is TRBJ2-2, with TRBD2 as a possible D gene (5 bases). Germline CDR1 is KGHDR and CDR2 is SFDVKD. V was pared by 3 bases and J by 0 bases, with 10 bases between. The CDR3 has 16 residues.

This rearrangement joins TRBV7-3 to TRBJ2-3; TRBD1 might be the D (6 bases). The CDR3 covers 23 residues. The V gene's germline CDR1 is SGHTA and CDR2 FQGTGA. Between the trimmed V and J ends, which lost 1 base and 3 bases, there was a span of 35 bases. CDR3 residues: CASSLRLESWLQGKKTRTDTQYF. In DNA, the CDR3 is TGTGCCAGCAGCTTAAGGTTAGAGTCTTGGCTACAGGGAAAAAAGACGAGAACAGATACGCAGTATTTT. Drawing the rest from reference TRBV7-3 and TRBJ2-3, the complete variable domain is GAGVSQTPSNKVTEKGKYVELRCDPISGHTALYWYRQSLGQGPEFLIYFQGTGAADDSGLPNDRFFAVRPEGSVSTLKIQRTERGDSAVYLCASSLRLESWLQGKKTRTDTQYFGPGTRLTVL.

The chain joins TRBV7-3 to TRBJ2-7; D not resolved. Per the germline V gene, CDR1 is SGHTA and CDR2 is FQGTGA. Trimming pared 2 bases from V and 3 bases from J, leaving 11 bases between. The CDR3 loop spans 14 amino acids. The CDR3 DNA reads as TGTGCCAGCAGCTTAGAAGGCGCAGGCTACGAGCAGTACTTC. Amino acids: CASSLEGAGYEQYF.

This sequence joins TRBV5-6 and TRBJ2-5; 11 nucleotides line up with TRBD1. V gave up 1 base and J gave up 5 bases; unmatched junction bases: 7. The CDR3 runs to 16 residues. Germline lookup yields CDR1 SGHDT and CDR2 YYEEEE. The CDR3 sequence is CASSLLRTGGEETQYF. CDR3 sequence (DNA): TGTGCCAGCAGCTTGTTAAGGACAGGGGGCGAGGAGACCCAGTACTTC.

This chain uses TRBV30 with TRBJ1-2; D might be TRBD1 (5 bases). This CDR3 has 14 residues. Germline CDR1 GTSNPN, CDR2 SVGIG (reference sequence). V lost 0 bases, J lost 0 bases, and 8 bases lay in between. This CDR3 reads CAWSVVQANYGYTF. The CDR3 DNA reads TGTGCCTGGAGTGTAGTACAGGCTAACTATGGCTACACCTTC.

The chain joins TRBV6-5 to TRBJ2-7, with 7 nucleotides matching TRBD2. Per the germline V gene, CDR1 is MNHEY and CDR2 is SVGAGI. The CDR3 sequence is 15 residues long. J was trimmed by 2 bases and V by 2 bases; bases with no gene match: 6. The DNA for the CDR3 is TGTGCCAGCAGTTACGCGGGAGAAGCAACCTACGAGCAGTACTTC. As protein: CASSYAGEATYEQYF.

The chain links TRBV18 to TRBJ2-7, with D perhaps TRBD1 (6 bases). In germline, CDR1 is KGHSH, CDR2 LQKENI. This CDR3 contains 14 residues. V was pared by 6 bases and J by 1 base, with 13 bases between. CDR3 residues: CASSPKQGSYEQYF. The CDR3 DNA reads TGTGCCAGCTCCCCAAAACAGGGATCCTACGAGCAGTACTTC.

The chain is built from TRBV7-6 and TRBJ1-1; a weak D match, TRBD1 (5 bases). The CDR3 totals 15 residues. The germline V gene encodes CDR1 SGHVS and CDR2 FNYEAQ. The V end was cut by 2 bases, the J end by 1 base, with 11 bases between. The CDR3: CASSLWGGENTEAFF. Here the CDR3 DNA reads TGTGCCAGCAGCTTATGGGGCGGAGAGAACACTGAAGCTTTCTTT.

The chain uses TRBV19 and TRBJ2-1; perhaps TRBD1 as D (6 bases). Deletions cut 3 bases from V and 10 bases from J, with 19 bases between. CDR1 is LNHDA, CDR2 SQIVND, per germline (reference sequence). The CDR3 has 15 amino acids. DNA for the CDR3: TGTGCCAGTAGTATCTTGGCTAGCACCCAGGGGGAGCAGTTCTTC. Translated: CASSILASTQGEQFF.

V and J are TRBV7-2 and TRBJ2-2; TRBD1 aligns across 7 bases. V lost 4 bases, J lost 7 bases, and 3 bases stayed unmatched. The germline V gene encodes CDR1 SGHTA and CDR2 FQGNSA. The length of the CDR3 is 13 residues. The CDR3 nucleotides are TGTGCCAGCAGCTCCCAGGGGGTCGGGGAGCTGTTTTTT. Its translation: CASSSQGVGELFF.

The V and J genes are TRBV27 and TRBJ1-1; D is undetermined. The germline V gene has CDR1 MNHEY and CDR2 SMNVEV (reference sequence). Trimming took 8 bases from V and 1 from J, leaving 11 bases between them. The CDR3 has 13 residues. CDR3 bases: TGTGCCAGCCGTAATCGTAGGAACACTGAAGCTTTCTTT. It encodes CASRNRRNTEAFF.

The chain couples TRBV5-1 to TRBJ1-4; D not resolved. The V end lost 5 bases, the J end lost 0 bases, and 8 bases lay between the germline ends. Germline V gene lookup returns CDR1 SGHRS and CDR2 YFSETQ. There are 14 residues in the CDR3. The DNA of the CDR3 is TGCGCCAGCAGTTCCGGGACAACTAATGAAAAACTGTTTTTT. It yields the protein CASSSGTTNEKLFF.